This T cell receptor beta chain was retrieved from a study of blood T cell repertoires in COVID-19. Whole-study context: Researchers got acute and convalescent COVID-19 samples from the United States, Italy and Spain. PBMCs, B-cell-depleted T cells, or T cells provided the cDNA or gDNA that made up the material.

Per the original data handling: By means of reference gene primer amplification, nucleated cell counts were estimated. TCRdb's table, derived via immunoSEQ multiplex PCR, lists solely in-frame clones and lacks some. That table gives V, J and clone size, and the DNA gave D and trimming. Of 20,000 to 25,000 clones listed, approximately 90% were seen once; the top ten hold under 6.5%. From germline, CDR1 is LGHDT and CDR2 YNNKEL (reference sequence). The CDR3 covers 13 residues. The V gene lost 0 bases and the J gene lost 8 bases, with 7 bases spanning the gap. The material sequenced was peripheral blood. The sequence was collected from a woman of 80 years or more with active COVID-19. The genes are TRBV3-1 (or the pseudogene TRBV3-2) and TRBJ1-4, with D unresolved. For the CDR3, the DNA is TGTGCCAGCAGCCAAGATATTAGAGAAAAACTGTTTTTT. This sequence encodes CASSQDIREKLFF.